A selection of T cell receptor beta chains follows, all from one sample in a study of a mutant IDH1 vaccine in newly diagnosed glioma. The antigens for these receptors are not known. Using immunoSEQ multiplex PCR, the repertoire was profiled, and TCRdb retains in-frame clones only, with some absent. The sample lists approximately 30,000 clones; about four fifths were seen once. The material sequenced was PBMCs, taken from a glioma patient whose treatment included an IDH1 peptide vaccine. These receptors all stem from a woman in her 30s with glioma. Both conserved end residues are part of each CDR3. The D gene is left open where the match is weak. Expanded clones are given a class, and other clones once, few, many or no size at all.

TGTGCCTGGAGCGCTAGACTAGACACCTACGAGCAGTACTTC CAWSARLDTYEQYF TRBV30 - TRBJ2-7 -
TGTGCCAGCAGTTTGACGCTAGGGGAGACCCAGTACTTC CASSLTLGETQYF TRBV5-6 - TRBJ2-5 -
TGTGCCAGCAGCTTGGGTGTGCTGGATAATTCACCCCTCCACTTT CASSLGVLDNSPLHF TRBV13 once TRBJ1-6 -
TGTGCCAGCAGTGAGGTGGGGGACCCGAGGACTACGCAGTATTTT CASSEVGDPRTTQYF TRBV2 - TRBJ2-3 -
TGTGCCAGCAGCTCGGGACAGTATAATTCACCCCTCCACTTT CASSSGQYNSPLHF TRBV5-4 - TRBJ1-6 TRBD1
TGTGCCAGCAGTACCGTTGGACAGGGGATACCTGAGCAGTTCTTC CASSTVGQGIPEQFF TRBV27 - TRBJ2-1 TRBD1
TGTGCCTCCAGTAAGGGGCCCCGGCGGACTGAAGCTTTCTTT CASSKGPRRTEAFF TRBV27 - TRBJ1-1 -
TGTGCCAGCAGCCCTCGCCTAGCGGGTAACATACTACATGGGCAGTTCTTC CASSPRLAGNILHGQFF TRBV4-2 - TRBJ2-1 TRBD2
TGTGCCAGTAGTATAGGGGGGGTTAGCACAGATACGCAGTATTTT CASSIGGVSTDTQYF TRBV19 - TRBJ2-3 -
TGTGCCAGTAGTAACAAACCCGGGACAGAGAGAGGAAACACCATATATTTT CASSNKPGTERGNTIYF TRBV19 - TRBJ1-3 TRBD1
TGTGCCATCAGTGAGTCGAGAGGGAGTCTTAACTATGGCTACACCTTC CAISESRGSLNYGYTF TRBV10-3 few TRBJ1-2 -
TGTGCCAGCAGCGGTATCCTTAACTATGGCTACACCTTC CASSGILNYGYTF TRBV11-2 - TRBJ1-2 -
TGTGCCAGCAGCTTAGTGGTTAGCGGGGGCGGGAGGCATGAGCAGTTCTTC CASSLVVSGGGRHEQFF TRBV13 - TRBJ2-1 TRBD2
TGTGCCAGCTCACCACCGAGCGAGAACCACTACGAGCAGTACTTC CASSPPSENHYEQYF TRBV18 - TRBJ2-7 -
TGCGCCAGCAGCCAAGAAGGTATCGACAGGTCCTACCAGGAGGAGGAGGAGACCCAGTACTTC CASSQEGIDRSYQEEEETQYF TRBV4-1 - TRBJ2-5 -
TGTGCCACCCGAGTGGGTGGGCAGTATTTT CATRVGGQYF TRBV19 once TRBJ2-3 -
TGTGCCAGCAGCTTCTGGGGGGGAAGCACAGATACGCAGTATTTT CASSFWGGSTDTQYF TRBV7-2 - TRBJ2-3 TRBD2
TGTGCCAGCAGCTTCGGCGGAGGCTCCTACAATGAGCAGTTCTTC CASSFGGGSYNEQFF TRBV5-4 - TRBJ2-1 -
TGCGCCAGCACCGAGGGCAGCGGGCGTGGGGTCTACGAGCAGTACTTC CASTEGSGRGVYEQYF TRBV5-1 - TRBJ2-7 -
TGTGCCAGTACCCCCCCGCAGCGGGGTAACACCGGGGAGCTGTTTTTT CASTPPQRGNTGELFF TRBV19 - TRBJ2-2 TRBD2